This T cell receptor (beta chain) was documented in a study of cytomegalovirus exposure and HLA in healthy donors. The PCR employed 60 Vbeta primers together with 13 Jbeta primers. Libraries were prepared by immunoSEQ multiplex PCR; TCRdb keeps only in-frame clonotypes and omits some of them. In the table there are roughly 63,000 clones, approximately 71% of which are singletons. The CDR3 runs 14 residues. Germline CDR1 and CDR2: SGHTA and FQGNSA. V was cut by 2 bases and J by 2 bases, with 10 bases left in between. The specimen sequenced was PBMCs. The rearrangement joins TRBV7-2 to TRBJ2-7; D may be TRBD2 (5 bases). This receptor was identified in a man aged 45-60 years in good health and CMV-seropositive. This CDR3 reads CASSLPGIPYEQYF. CDR3 DNA sequence: TGTGCCAGCAGCTTACCGGGAATCCCCTACGAGCAGTACTTC.